This T cell receptor beta chain was sequenced in a study of blood T cells in healthy people across ages (dated by TCRdb to 2014 to 2015). For context, the study as a whole: In model experiments, template switching captured roughly one uniquely barcoded TCR beta cDNA molecule for every two T cells. Using deep sequencing normalized with unique cDNA molecular identifiers, the study measured how TCR beta repertoire diversity changes with age. The donors were divided into four age groups: young (average about 16 years), middle-aged (approximately 42), aged (about 60) and long-lived (82). To avoid experimental bias, donors of different ages were distributed randomly across sequencing lanes. For two donors (one aged 18 to 29 and one aged 80 or older), the study analyzed two additional independent replicas of 1 million unique cDNA reads from the same blood draw. What the research found in general, with its limitations: Bulk unsorted PBMC profiling prevented conclusive comparison of naive and antigen-experienced compartments. Compared with the aged group, the long-lived group had more naive CD4+ T cells, fewer expanded clones and increased TCR diversity, a pattern suggesting age selection. Estimates of total diversity based on one million sequenced T cells were considered lower bounds and underestimates. As age increased, observed TCR beta diversity per million T cells dropped in a roughly linear way, and a significant reduction was already evident by age approximately 40. Donor CMV infection status was unknown, potentially confounding age-related changes in expanded clonotypes. A strong correlation was found between observed TCR beta diversity and the percentage of naive T cells measured by flow cytometry.

In its sample, this clonotype was seen a few times. Its cognate antigen has yet to be identified. Base qualities are not recorded, but no much larger clone differs from it by a single base. Systemically healthy Caucasian individuals from Russia, around 38 in total and aged about 6 to 95 years, were included as donors. Ten milliliters of peripheral blood were drawn from each donor into EDTA-treated Vacutainer tubes. Ficoll-Paque density-gradient centrifugation was used to isolate PBMCs, with at least 6.5 million per sample. Trizol reagent was used to extract total RNA from the PBMCs, yielding at least 6 micrograms per sample. The percentages of naive CD45RAhigh/CD27high T cells were determined by flow cytometry on a PBMC aliquot from every donor. Via the germline V gene, CDR1 is SGHDT and CDR2 YYEEEE. For this chain, trimming is 3 bases at the V end and 7 bases at the J end, and the number of junction bases without a gene match is 14. The cysteine opens and the phenylalanine closes a CDR3 of 16 amino acids. Only the CDR3 region is kept as DNA, spanning 48 bases read in frame from base 1.

The method was 5' RACE. TCRdb records Illumina HiSeq 2500 as the sequencer. The second PCR ran for about 7 to 11 cycles and used a J-beta primer mix along with a sample-barcoded 5' primer. Each TCR beta cDNA molecule received a unique molecular identifier from a template-switch 5' adaptor carrying 12 random nucleotides. At least 2.5 million CDR3-containing paired-end reads were obtained from each sample. First-strand cDNA was synthesized from all RNA with the Mint cDNA synthesis kit, primed by a TRBC-specific oligonucleotide. Following uracil-DNA glycosylase treatment, a first 18-cycle PCR with universal primers M1SS and BC2_uni_R was performed on all cDNA. The paper's processing steps were these. Each sample was normalized by randomly selecting 1 million high-quality reads, each carrying a distinct molecular identifier. Instead of being binned into consensus sequences, reads with shared molecular identifiers were discarded. MiTCR, with a Q25 quality threshold and the strictest error-elimination algorithm, was used for CDR3 identification, clonotype clustering and error correction. A nonparametric unseen species model with Euler transformation was used to estimate lower-bound total TCR beta diversity. In-frame beta chains were kept once TCRdb had trimmed the public reads at Q25 with fastp and called clones with MiXCR. Under each unique CDR3 protein, matching rows form one entry showing the most common genes and DNA. These V and J calls are TCRdb output, not the study's own analysis. The sample includes approximately 600,000 distinct CDR3 sequences, with 58% observed a single time. Over 30% of the sample rests with the top ten.

The chain links TRBV5-6 with TRBJ1-2; 8 central bases correspond to TRBD1. The material sequenced was blood. The TCR was taken from a man aged 55 to 70 in good health. CDR3 region: CASSSGQGLYPLGYTF. The nucleotides read TGTGCCAGCAGCTCCGGACAGGGATTGTATCCGCTTGGCTACACCTTC.